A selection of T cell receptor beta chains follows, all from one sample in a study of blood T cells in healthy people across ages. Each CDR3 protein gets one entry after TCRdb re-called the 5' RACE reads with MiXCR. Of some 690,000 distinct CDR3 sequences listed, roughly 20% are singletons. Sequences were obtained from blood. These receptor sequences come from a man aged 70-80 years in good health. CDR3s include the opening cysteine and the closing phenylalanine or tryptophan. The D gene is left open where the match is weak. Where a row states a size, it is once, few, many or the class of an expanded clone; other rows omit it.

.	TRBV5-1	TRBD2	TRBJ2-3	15	CASSPTSGTPDTQYF	TGCGCCAGCAGCCCCACTAGCGGCACCCCAGATACGCAGTATTTT
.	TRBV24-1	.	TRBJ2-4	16	CATSDARVTAKNIQYF	TGTGCCACCAGTGATGCCCGTGTGACGGCCAAAAACATTCAGTACTTC
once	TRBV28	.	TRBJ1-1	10	CATRQAEAFF	TGTGCCACCCGACAAGCTGAAGCTTTCTTT
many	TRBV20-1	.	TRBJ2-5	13	CSASGTRRETQYF	TGCAGTGCTAGCGGGACACGCCGGGAGACCCAGTACTTC
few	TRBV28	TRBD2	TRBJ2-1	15	CASGDMTSFANEQFF	TGTGCCAGCGGCGACATGACTAGCTTTGCCAATGAGCAGTTCTTC
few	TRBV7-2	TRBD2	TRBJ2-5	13	CASSQETGREQYF	TGTGCCAGCAGCCAAGAGACGGGGAGGGAGCAGTACTTC
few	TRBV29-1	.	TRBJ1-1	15	CSVEDRGGRGTEAFF	TGCAGCGTTGAAGATCGCGGGGGGCGAGGCACTGAAGCTTTCTTT
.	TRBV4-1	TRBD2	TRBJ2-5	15	CASSQSVAGVQTQYF	TGCGCCAGCAGCCAGTCCGTAGCGGGAGTCCAGACCCAGTACTTC
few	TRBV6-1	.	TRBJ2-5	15	CASSAIGATQETQYF	TGTGCCAGCAGTGCGATTGGGGCCACCCAAGAGACCCAGTACTTC
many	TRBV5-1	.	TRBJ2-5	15	CASSLGGRSGETQYF	TGCGCCAGCAGCTTGGGAGGTAGATCTGGAGAGACCCAGTACTTC
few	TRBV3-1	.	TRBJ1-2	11	CASRGSYGYTF	TGTGCCAGCAGGGGCTCCTATGGCTACACCTTC
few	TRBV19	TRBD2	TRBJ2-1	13	CASTVHGRVEQFF	TGTGCCAGTACTGTTCACGGGAGGGTTGAGCAGTTCTTC
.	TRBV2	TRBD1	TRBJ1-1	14	CASRGQGANTEAFF	TGTGCCAGCAGGGGACAGGGGGCGAACACTGAAGCTTTCTTT
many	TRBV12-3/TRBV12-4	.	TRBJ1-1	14	CASSPTGRNTEAFF	TGTGCCAGCAGTCCCACCGGGAGGAACACTGAAGCTTTCTTT